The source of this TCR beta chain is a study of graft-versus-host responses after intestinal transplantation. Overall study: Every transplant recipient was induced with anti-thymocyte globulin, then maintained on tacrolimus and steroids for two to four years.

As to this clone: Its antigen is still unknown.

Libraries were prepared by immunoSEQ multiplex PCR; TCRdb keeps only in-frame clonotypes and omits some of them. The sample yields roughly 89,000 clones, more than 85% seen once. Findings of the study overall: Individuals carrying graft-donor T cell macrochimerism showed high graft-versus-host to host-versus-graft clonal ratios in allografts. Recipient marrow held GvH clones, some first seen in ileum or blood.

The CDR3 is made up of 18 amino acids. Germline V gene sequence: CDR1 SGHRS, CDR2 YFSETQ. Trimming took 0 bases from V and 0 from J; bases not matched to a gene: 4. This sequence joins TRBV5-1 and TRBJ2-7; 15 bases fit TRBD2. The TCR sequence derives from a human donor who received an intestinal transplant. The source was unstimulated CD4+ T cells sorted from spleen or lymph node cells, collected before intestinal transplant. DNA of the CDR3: TGCGCCAGCAGCTTGGACGGACTAGCGGGGGGGATCTCCTACGAGCAGTACTTC. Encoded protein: CASSLDGLAGGISYEQYF.